This T cell receptor (beta chain) was captured by sequencing in a study of cytomegalovirus exposure and HLA in healthy donors. Study context: The approximately 700 first-cohort repertoires shared a platform with the 120 validation repertoires, as reported in a later analysis. The study's findings and limits: In vitro checks showed that a few CMV-associated chains really do target CMV antigens.

Between the trimmed V and J ends, which lost 6 bases and 4 bases, there was a span of 19 bases. CDR1 and CDR2 (germline): MNHNY, SVGAGI (reference sequence). The CDR3 sequence is 15 residues long. This clone was recorded once. Antigen: not known. Clones were sequenced by immunoSEQ multiplex PCR, and TCRdb holds only the in-frame ones, with some missing. There are approximately 200,000 clones in the sample; around 88% occur only once, and 2.9% lies in the top ten. The sequenced sample was PBMCs. The chain couples TRBV6-6 to TRBJ2-7, with D tentatively TRBD2 (5 bases). This TCR derives from a woman in her late teens or twenties in good health and CMV-seronegative. CDR3 in amino acids: CASRPTTSGRYEQYF. CDR3 sequence (DNA): TGTGCCAGCAGGCCGACTACCTCGGGTCGGTACGAGCAGTACTTC.